These T cell receptor beta chains were read from a single sample in a study of T cell repertoires in cytomegalovirus infection. TCRdb reprocessed the reads with MiXCR, giving one entry per CDR3 protein. Counted here are about 310,000 distinct CDR3 sequences, approximately 25% occurring once; the ten biggest clones make up roughly 13%. These receptors' targets are unknown. The sample in question was cultured PBMCs, obtained from culture after CMV antigen stimulation. Receptors originate from a human donor in good health (CMV status not recorded). Some clones in this sample may be carry-over from other donors' samples. Each CDR3 is given with its conserved first and last residue. Each record gives: J gene, D gene, clone size, V gene, CDR3 protein, CDR3 DNA. A D gene is named only where the DNA matches it firmly. The size entry is marked missing in some rows and otherwise reads once, few, many or a size class.

TRBJ2-7	NA	many	TRBV7-2	CASSLLVHRGYEQYF	TGTGCCAGCAGCTTATTAGTCCACCGGGGCTACGAGCAGTACTTC
TRBJ1-2	NA	NA	TRBV28	CASSGAAGLHGYTF	TGTGCCAGCAGTGGGGCGGCAGGCCTCCATGGCTACACCTTC
TRBJ1-1	NA	many	TRBV7-2	CASSLGTYNTEAFF	TGTGCCAGCAGCTTAGGGACCTATAACACTGAAGCTTTCTTT
TRBJ2-6	NA	NA	TRBV20-1	CSAAAGANVLTF	TGCAGTGCTGCAGCTGGGGCCAACGTCCTGACTTTC
TRBJ2-1	NA	NA	TRBV14	CASSQVRRASYNEQFF	TGTGCCAGCAGCCAAGTCCGGCGGGCCTCCTACAATGAGCAGTTCTTC
TRBJ1-1	TRBD1	NA	TRBV4-1	CASSHADRANTEAFF	TGCGCCAGCAGCCACGCGGACAGGGCCAACACTGAAGCTTTCTTT
TRBJ2-1	TRBD2	once	TRBV20-1	CSAVNLAGQLLGEQFF	TGCAGTGCCGTCAACCTAGCGGGCCAGCTGTTGGGTGAGCAGTTCTTC
TRBJ1-1	NA	many	TRBV6-6	CASSYEVRGTEAFF	TGTGCCAGCAGTTACGAAGTGAGGGGCACTGAAGCTTTCTTT
TRBJ1-1	NA	few	TRBV6-6	CASRPTGLNTEAFF	TGTGCCAGCAGGCCGACAGGCCTTAACACTGAAGCTTTCTTT
TRBJ1-4	NA	NA	TRBV20-1	CSARVPGVEKLFF	TGCAGTGCTAGAGTCCCCGGGGTTGAAAAACTGTTTTTT
TRBJ2-3	NA	NA	TRBV27	CASSSRATDTQYF	TGTGCCAGCAGTTCTAGAGCTACAGATACGCAGTATTTT
TRBJ2-5	TRBD2	NA	TRBV5-1	CASSATSGVQETQYF	TGCGCCAGCAGCGCGACTAGCGGGGTACAAGAGACCCAGTACTTC
TRBJ2-7	NA	few	TRBV28	CASSSFIPGPMVMDEQYF	TGTGCCAGCAGTTCTTTTATTCCGGGACCTATGGTCATGGACGAGCAGTACTTC
TRBJ1-2	NA	NA	TRBV4-1	CASSSGTGWGYTF	TGCGCCAGCAGCTCCGGGACTGGCTGGGGCTACACCTTC
TRBJ1-1	NA	NA	TRBV20-1	CSAGLGNTEAFF	TGCAGTGCTGGTCTGGGTAACACTGAAGCTTTCTTT
TRBJ1-4	NA	NA	TRBV6-5	CASRKWDNEKLFF	TGTGCCAGCAGAAAGTGGGACAATGAAAAACTGTTTTTT
TRBJ2-6	NA	once	TRBV27	CASSFWEGSGANVLTF	TGTGCCAGCAGTTTCTGGGAAGGCTCTGGGGCCAACGTCCTGACTTTC
TRBJ1-1	NA	NA	TRBV19	CASGRTETQAFF	TGTGCCAGCGGCCGGACAGAGACCCAAGCTTTCTTT
TRBJ2-3	NA	NA	TRBV2	CASSEQLVQYF	TGTGCCAGCAGTGAACAGCTTGTTCAGTATTTT
TRBJ2-2	TRBD2	few	TRBV4-2	CASSQEFSGRNTGELFF	TGTGCCAGCAGCCAAGAATTCAGCGGGAGGAACACCGGGGAGCTGTTTTTT
TRBJ2-7	NA	many	TRBV7-2	CASSSGDQRYPVF	TGTGCCAGCAGCTCGGGGGATCAACGCTATCCTGTCTTC